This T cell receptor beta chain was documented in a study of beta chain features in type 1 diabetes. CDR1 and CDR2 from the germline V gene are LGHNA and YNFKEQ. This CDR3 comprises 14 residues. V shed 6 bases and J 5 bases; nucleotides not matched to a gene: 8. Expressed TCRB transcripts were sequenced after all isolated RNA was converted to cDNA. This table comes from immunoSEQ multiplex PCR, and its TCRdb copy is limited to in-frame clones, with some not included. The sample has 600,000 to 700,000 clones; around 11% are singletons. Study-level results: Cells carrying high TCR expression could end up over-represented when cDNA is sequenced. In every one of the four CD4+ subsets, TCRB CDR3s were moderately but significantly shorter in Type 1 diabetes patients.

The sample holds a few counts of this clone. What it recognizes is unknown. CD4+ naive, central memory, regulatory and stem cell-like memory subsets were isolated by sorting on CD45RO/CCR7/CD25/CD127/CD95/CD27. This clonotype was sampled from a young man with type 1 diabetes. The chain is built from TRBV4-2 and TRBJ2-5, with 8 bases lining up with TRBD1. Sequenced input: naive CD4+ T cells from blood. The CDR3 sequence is CASSPQGAWETQYF. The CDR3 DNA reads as TGTGCCAGCAGTCCTCAGGGGGCGTGGGAGACCCAGTACTTC.